Following are 27 T cell receptor beta chains from one sample sequenced in a study of T cells in Graves' hyperthyroidism and ophthalmopathy. The investigators amplified TCR beta CDR3 regions from RNA transcripts. The TCR CDR3 was amplified in a first-round RT-PCR using the HTBI primer set. TCRdb used MiXCR to reprocess the multiplex PCR reads, holding one entry per CDR3 protein. The data show hundreds of thousands of distinct CDR3 sequences, less than 20% seen once. The sample taken for sequencing was blood. Receptors were obtained from a man aged 40-49 years with Graves' ophthalmopathy.

This chain links TRBV27 with TRBJ2-3; D is unresolved. Trimming stripped 4 bases from V and 1 base from J, with 9 bases between. The CDR3 loop spans 14 amino acids. In germline, CDR1 is MNHEY, CDR2 SMNVEV (reference sequence). The CDR3 nucleotides are TGTGCCAGCAGTTCCCAACGACGCACAGATACGCAGTATTTT. It codes for CASSSQRRTDTQYF.

The table lists this clonotype with a few counts. V gene TRBV6-1 combines with J gene TRBJ2-7, with 9 bases aligning to TRBD2. This CDR3 region has 15 residues. The germline gives CDR1 MNHNS, CDR2 SASEGT. Trimming at V came to 4 bases and at J to 5 bases, leaving 9 bases not matched to a gene. This CDR3 reads CASSGLADFLHEQYF. The CDR3 coding sequence is TGTGCCAGCAGTGGACTAGCGGACTTTCTCCACGAGCAGTACTTC.

This clonotype has a handful of counts. The J gene is TRBJ2-5, the V gene TRBV20-1, with 8 bases aligning to TRBD2. Germline CDR1 DFQATT, CDR2 SNEGSKA (reference sequence). The J segment lost 5 bases and the V segment lost 5 bases, leaving 13 bases of the junction unmatched. The CDR3 runs to 15 residues. In nucleotides, the CDR3 is TGCAGTGCTCCCTATTTAGCGGGGTGGGGGGAGACCCAGTACTTC. Protein: CSAPYLAGWGETQYF.

The gene calls are TRBV25-1 and TRBJ2-1; tentative D call: TRBD2 (6 bases). CDR1 and CDR2 from the germline V gene are MGHDK and SYGVNS. Trimming removed 3 bases from V and 5 bases from J, with 14 bases in between. The length of the CDR3 is 15 residues. This chain's CDR3 is CASSDDWRGHNEQFF. DNA for the CDR3: TGTGCCAGCAGTGATGATTGGAGGGGCCACAATGAGCAGTTCTTC.

The chain employs TRBV7-9 and TRBJ1-1; 12 bases align to TRBD1. The trim removed 8 bases at V and 6 bases at J, leaving 4 bases unmatched. Looked up from germline, CDR1 is SEHNR and CDR2 is FQNEAQ (reference sequence). The CDR3 length is 13 residues. The CDR3 DNA sequence: TGTGCCAGCCGGGGACAGGGGGCCCCTGAAGCTTTCTTT. Amino acid sequence: CASRGQGAPEAFF.

This clonotype was detected many times. The chain links TRBV28 to TRBJ1-1; the D gene is possibly TRBD1 (6 bases). This CDR3 is built from 15 residues. The germline CDR1 and CDR2 sequences are MDHEN and SYDVKM. The V gene lost 6 bases and the J gene lost 0 bases, with 14 bases spanning the gap. The CDR3 loop is CASRKSDSMNTEAFF. DNA for the CDR3: TGTGCCAGCAGGAAATCGGACAGCATGAACACTGAAGCTTTCTTT.

This clonotype was recorded a few times. The chain combines TRBV4-1 with TRBJ1-1, with unresolved D. Germline-derived CDR1 and CDR2 are MGHRA and YSYEKL. This CDR3 region has 13 residues. V was trimmed by 4 bases and J by 1 base, leaving 7 bases between them. DNA of the CDR3: TGCGCCAGCAGCCGGGCCCGGAACACTGAAGCTTTCTTT. Translated: CASSRARNTEAFF.

This clonotype has only a few counts. The rearrangement uses TRBV12-5 and TRBJ2-7; TRBD2 is a possible D gene (5 bases). There are 14 residues in the CDR3. Trimming left V 3 bases short and J 4 bases short, with 13 bases between. Germline-derived CDR1 and CDR2 are LGHNT and FRNRAP. The CDR3 region is CASGLTGKPYEQYF. CDR3 nucleotide sequence: TGTGCTAGTGGTTTAACCGGGAAACCTTACGAGCAGTACTTC. The full variable domain, rest sourced from reference TRBV12-5 and TRBJ2-7, is DARVTQTPRHKVTEMGQEVTMRCQPILGHNTVFWYRQTMMQGLELLAYFRNRAPLDDSGMPKDRFSAEMPDATLATLKIQPSEPRDSAVYFCASGLTGKPYEQYFGPGTRLTVT.

Comments on this clonotype: A much larger clonotype is one base distant, so this may be a read error. V gene TRBV6-2 or TRBV6-3 combines with J gene TRBJ2-3, with D possibly TRBD2 on 5 matching bases. From germline, CDR1 is MNHEY and CDR2 SVGEGT. The CDR3 spans 14 residues. CDR3 residues: CTSKVDYGTDTQYF. The CDR3 DNA sequence: TGTACCAGCAAAGTAGACTACGGCACAGATACGCAGTATTTT.

The rearrangement links TRBV18 to TRBJ2-1, with 11 bases fitting TRBD2. Germline CDR1 KGHSH, CDR2 LQKENI. V trimming: 3 bases; J trimming: 5 bases; junction bases outside the gene matches: 9. The CDR3 is 17 amino acids. The CDR3 DNA reads TGTGCCAGCTCACCTCCTGAAGGGACTAGCGGCCACAATGAGCAGTTCTTC. Translated: CASSPPEGTSGHNEQFF.

V usage is TRBV7-9 and J usage is TRBJ2-6; 10 positions agree with TRBD1. V gave up 5 bases and J gave up 4 bases; unmatched junction bases: 8. CDR1 and CDR2 from the germline V gene are SEHNR and FQNEAQ (reference sequence). This CDR3 is built from 17 residues. The CDR3 coding sequence is TGTGCCAGCAGCCCGGGACAGGGGAAATCCGGGGCCAACGTCCTGACTTTC. It specifies CASSPGQGKSGANVLTF.

This clonotype occurred a few times. An end of the junction does not agree with germline; a read error may underlie this. The chain carries TRBV5-1 and TRBJ2-1, with 7 bases fitting TRBD2. CDR3 length: 15 amino acids. Germline-derived CDR1 and CDR2 are SGHRS and YFSETQ. The CDR3 DNA follows: TGCACCAGCAGCTTGGGAGGGGCCAACTACAATGAGCAGTTCTTC. Residues: CTSSLGGANYNEQFF.

This clonotype was seen a handful of times. The chain recombines TRBV4-2 with TRBJ2-1; 12 bases agree with TRBD2. Trimming removed 0 bases from V and 3 bases from J; junction bases left unmatched: 3. Per germline, CDR1 LGHNA and CDR2 YNFKEQ. This CDR3 comprises 17 residues. This CDR3 reads CASSQEPSGGGYNEQFF. CDR3 DNA: TGTGCCAGCAGCCAAGAGCCTAGCGGGGGGGGCTACAATGAGCAGTTCTTC.

The table lists this clonotype with many counts. This rearrangement joins TRBV2 to TRBJ2-7, with D maybe TRBD2 (5 bases). The CDR3 is made up of 11 amino acids. CDR1 and CDR2 from the germline V gene are SNHLY and FYNNEI. Trimming removed 10 bases at V and 4 bases at J, with 11 bases between. The CDR3 nucleotides read TGTGCCACCATCAGGAGGTACGAGCAGTACTTC. Protein product: CATIRRYEQYF.

This clonotype was picked up many times. The rearrangement uses TRBV6-2 or TRBV6-3 and TRBJ2-5; possibly TRBD1 for D (5 bases). CDR3 length: 13 residues. Germline V gene lookup returns CDR1 MNHEY and CDR2 SVGEGT. Trimming removed 4 bases at V and 5 bases at J, with 11 bases between. This CDR3 reads CASSSRVTETQYF. The CDR3 nucleotides read TGTGCCAGCAGTTCCAGGGTGACGGAGACCCAGTACTTC.

This clonotype showed up just a few times. The V call is TRBV5-1, the J call TRBJ2-5; D might be TRBD1 (5 bases). The germline V gene encodes CDR1 SGHRS and CDR2 YFSETQ. Trimming left V 6 bases short and J 5 bases short, with 17 bases between. CDR3 size: 14 residues. Here the CDR3 DNA reads TGCGCCAGCACCCGACAGTCCCTGAGGGAGACCCAGTACTTC. As protein: CASTRQSLRETQYF. Filled out from reference TRBV5-1 and TRBJ2-5, the complete variable domain reads KAGVTQTPRYLIKTRGQQVTLSCSPISGHRSVSWYQQTPGQGLQFLFEYFSETQRNKGNFPGRFSGRQFSNSRSEMNVSTLELGDSALYLCASTRQSLRETQYFGPGTRLLVL.

CDR3: CASSLDSVTLYF. CDR3 DNA sequence: TGTGCCAGCAGCTTAGATTCAGTTACGTTGTATTTT. The chain joins TRBV11-2 to TRBJ2-3; the D is unclear. The CDR3 extends over 12 amino acids. Trimming took 0 bases from V and 14 from J, leaving 12 bases between them. CDR1 is SGHAT and CDR2 is FQNNGV in the germline V gene.

Note on this clonotype: One end of the junction varies from germline; a read error may be responsible. The chain has TRBV7-7 and TRBJ2-2; 7 bases are shared with TRBD2. The germline gives CDR1 SSHAT, CDR2 FNYEAQ (reference sequence). The CDR3 covers 15 residues. The CDR3 loop is CASSLVGGDTGELFF. The CDR3 DNA sequence: TGTGCTAGCAGCTTAGTGGGAGGGGACACCGGGGAGCTGTTTTTT.

This clonotype was found many times. The J gene is TRBJ1-2, the V gene TRBV3-1; D gene ambiguous. The CDR3 runs to 16 residues. Trimming stripped 1 base from V and 6 bases from J, with 18 bases between. Germline CDR1 LGHDT, CDR2 YNNKEL (reference sequence). CDR3 loop: CASSQGDAGPGDGYTF. CDR3 nucleotides: TGTGCCAGCAGCCAAGGTGACGCGGGTCCCGGAGATGGCTACACCTTC.

This clonotype was counted only a few times. The chain combines TRBV27 with TRBJ2-7, with 8 bases identical to TRBD1. CDR1 is MNHEY, CDR2 SMNVEV, per germline (reference sequence). V shed 0 bases, J shed 1 base, and the junction held 11 bases outside the gene matches. The CDR3 loop spans 18 amino acids. The DNA of the CDR3 is TGTGCCAGCAGTTTATCAGGATTTTGGGGACAGGTGTCCTACGAGCAGTACTTC. Amino acid sequence: CASSLSGFWGQVSYEQYF.

At least ten counts were recorded for this clonotype. J is TRBJ2-3 and V is TRBV18; no definite D call. Germline lookup yields CDR1 KGHSH and CDR2 LQKENI. The CDR3 extends over 13 amino acids. The V end was cut by 8 bases, the J end by 0 bases, with 9 bases between. The CDR3, as DNA: TGTGCCAGCGCCCAAAGGAGCACAGATACGCAGTATTTT. The encoded protein is CASAQRSTDTQYF.

The rearrangement uses TRBV2 and TRBJ2-3; possible D gene TRBD2, 5 bases. This CDR3 region has 16 residues. Germline V CDR1 and CDR2: SNHLY, FYNNEI. Trimming pared 4 bases from V and 0 bases from J, leaving 14 bases between. DNA of the CDR3: TGTGCCAGCAGTGTTTCTCCCCGGACTAGCACAGATACGCAGTATTTT. This translates into CASSVSPRTSTDTQYF.

The rearrangement links TRBV29-1 to TRBJ1-2; the D gene is possibly TRBD1 (6 bases). V was trimmed by 4 bases and J by 3 bases, leaving 9 bases between them. The CDR3 runs to 12 residues. The germline V gene has CDR1 SQVTM and CDR2 ANQGSEA. This chain's CDR3 is CSVAGDDYGYTF. CDR3 bases: TGCAGCGTTGCAGGGGATGACTATGGCTACACCTTC.

This clonotype was seen many times. The chain couples TRBV12-3 or TRBV12-4 to TRBJ2-7; D is unresolved. The CDR3 extends over 14 amino acids. V lost 6 bases to trimming and J lost 1 base, with 13 bases between them. In nucleotides, the CDR3 is TGTGCCAGCAGCCGAAGCGACTCGTCCTACGAGCAGTACTTC. This codes for CASSRSDSSYEQYF.

The CDR3 is CASSYSNRVHNQPQHF. The CDR3 bases are TGTGCCAGCAGTTACTCGAACAGGGTTCACAATCAGCCCCAGCATTTT. The V gene is TRBV6-5, the J gene TRBJ1-5; D is possibly TRBD1 (6 bases). Germline CDR1 MNHEY, CDR2 SVGAGI. Trimming took off 0 bases at V and 3 bases at J, with 12 bases between the two ends. This CDR3 has 16 amino acids.

The gene calls are TRBV20-1 and TRBJ2-7, with TRBD2 as a possible D gene (6 bases). The length of the CDR3 is 11 residues. The V end was cut by 3 bases, the J end by 7 bases, with 10 bases between. Germline V gene data show CDR1 as DFQATT and CDR2 as SNEGSKA (reference sequence). CDR3 in amino acids: CSASWAGEQYF. DNA for the CDR3: TGCAGTGCTAGTTGGGCGGGAGAGCAGTACTTC.

V gene TRBV19 combines with J gene TRBJ2-2, with no clear D. Trimming pared 5 bases from V and 1 base from J, leaving 8 bases between. This CDR3 spans 14 amino acids. CDR1 LNHDA and CDR2 SQIVND come from the germline V gene (reference sequence). CDR3: CASSPPQNTGELFF. The CDR3 coding sequence is TGTGCCAGTAGTCCCCCACAGAACACCGGGGAGCTGTTTTTT. Looking up the rest from reference TRBV19 and TRBJ2-2 gives the full variable domain: DGGITQSPKYLFRKEGQNVTLSCEQNLNHDAMYWYRQDPGQGLRLIYYSQIVNDFQKGDIAEGYSVSREKKESFPLTVTSAQKNPTAFYLCASSPPQNTGELFFGEGSRLTVL.